This TCR beta chain was profiled in a study of shared clonotypes between healthy human individuals. V lost 3 bases, J lost 0 bases, and 9 bases lay in between. Germline values: CDR1 SNHLY, CDR2 FYNNEI. The CDR3 spans 15 residues. Naive CD8 cells, CD45RO-negative and positively selected for CCR7, excluded terminally differentiated effector memory CD45RA+ cells. The method was immunoSEQ multiplex PCR; TCRdb's version includes in-frame clones alone and lacks a portion of them. The sample lists approximately 720,000 clones, about 91% occurring once. This sequence was found in a man between 25 and 39 years old in good health. The chain uses TRBV2 and TRBJ1-3; no firm D call. Sequenced material: naive CD8+ T cells sorted from blood. Here the CDR3 reads CASSESWGSGNTIYF. The CDR3 coding sequence is TGTGCCAGCAGTGAGTCTTGGGGCTCTGGAAACACCATATATTTT.